This entry lists 10 T cell receptor beta chains sequenced from one sample in a study of blood T cell repertoires in COVID-19. Data came from immunoSEQ multiplex PCR; TCRdb stores just in-frame clones and leaves some out. The table records 80,000 to 100,000 clones, about 86% of them present only once. Input material: peripheral blood. The receptors originated from an older woman in a cohort sampled during active or convalescent COVID-19.

This clone has only one observation. V and J are TRBV5-1 and TRBJ2-7; 8 bases match TRBD1. Germline CDR1 and CDR2: SGHRS and YFSETQ. The CDR3 spans 14 residues. Unmatched junction bases numbered 9, after V lost 4 bases and J lost 6 bases. The DNA for the CDR3 is TGCGCCAGCAGCCCGGACAGGGAAGGCAGCGAGCAGTACTTC. Its translation is CASSPDREGSEQYF.

This clone has more than one count but fewer than ten. CDR3 amino acids: CASSPPDRGNSPLHF. CDR3 nucleotides: TGTGCCAGCAGTCCCCCGGACAGGGGAAATTCACCCCTCCACTTT. V is TRBV28 and J is TRBJ1-6; 9 nucleotides align to TRBD1. The CDR3 length is 15 residues. Per germline, CDR1 MDHEN and CDR2 SYDVKM. V shed 5 bases and J 7 bases; nucleotides not matched to a gene: 6. Complete variable domain (other parts from reference TRBV28 and TRBJ1-6): DVKVTQSSRYLVKRTGEKVFLECVQDMDHENMFWYRQDPGLGLRLIYFSYDVKMKEKGDIPEGYSVSREKKERFSLILESASTNQTSMYLCASSPPDRGNSPLHFGNGTRLTVT.

V gene TRBV29-1 combines with J gene TRBJ1-1; TRBD1 aligns across 7 bases. CDR1 and CDR2 (germline): SQVTM, ANQGSEA. CDR3 length: 15 amino acids. The J segment lost 1 base and the V segment lost 3 bases, leaving 8 bases of the junction unmatched. For the CDR3, the DNA is TGCAGCGTTGATGGGCCAGGGGGGACGAACACTGAAGCTTTCTTT. It is translated as CSVDGPGGTNTEAFF. The full variable domain, completed using reference TRBV29-1 and TRBJ1-1, is SAVISQKPSRDICQRGTSLTIQCQVDSQVTMMFWYRQQPGQSLTLIATANQGSEATYESGFVIDKFPISRPNLTFSTLTVSNMSPEDSSIYLCSVDGPGGTNTEAFFGQGTRLTVV.

The chain uses TRBV9 and TRBJ1-5; TRBD1 aligns across 9 bases. Per germline, CDR1 SGDLS and CDR2 YYNGEE. There are 15 residues in the CDR3. V lost 5 bases to trimming and J lost 5 bases; unmatched junction nucleotides: 8. The CDR3 nucleotides are TGTGCCAGCAGTTGGGGCACAGGGGGCGATCAGCCCCAGCATTTT. Translated, it gives CASSWGTGGDQPQHF.

The CDR3 bases are TGTGCCAGCAGCTTATTGTGGGAGGGTAAAAAGACCCAGTACTTC. Its translation is CASSLLWEGKKTQYF. V gene TRBV7-2 combines with J gene TRBJ2-5; 7 nucleotides line up with TRBD2. The CDR3 has 15 amino acids. From germline, CDR1 is SGHTA and CDR2 FQGNSA. Trimming cost V 2 bases and J 6 bases; bases outside gene matches: 9.

The genes are TRBV7-2 and TRBJ1-1; TRBD1 agrees at 7 bases. CDR3 length: 14 residues. With V trimmed by 5 bases and J by 0 bases, 3 bases remained unmatched. The V gene's germline CDR1 is SGHTA and CDR2 FQGNSA. The CDR3 bases are TGTGCCAGCAGCCCGGGACAGATGAACACTGAAGCTTTCTTT. It specifies CASSPGQMNTEAFF.

CDR3 nucleotide sequence: TGTGCTAGTGCCCCTGGAGGAGCGGATGTGGCTTTCTTT. Its protein product is CASAPGGADVAFF. The chain couples TRBV12-5 to TRBJ1-1; D is uncertain. V dropped 7 bases and J dropped 11 bases, with 20 bases sitting between them. In germline, CDR1 is LGHNT, CDR2 FRNRAP. This CDR3 region has 13 residues. The full variable domain, in which reference TRBV12-5 and TRBJ1-1 provide the parts outside the CDR3, is DARVTQTPRHKVTEMGQEVTMRCQPILGHNTVFWYRQTMMQGLELLAYFRNRAPLDDSGMPKDRFSAEMPDATLATLKIQPSEPRDSAVYFCASAPGGADVAFFGQGTRLTVV.

V is TRBV7-2 and J is TRBJ1-5; maybe TRBD1 (5 bases). The CDR3 has 14 residues. V shed 5 bases and J shed 3 bases, with 11 bases lying between them. The V gene's germline CDR1 is SGHTA and CDR2 FQGNSA. CDR3 sequence reads: CASSPRGSNQPQHF. DNA for the CDR3: TGTGCCAGCAGCCCAAGGGGTTCCAATCAGCCCCAGCATTTT.

The V and J genes are TRBV28 and TRBJ1-3, with D uncertain. Trimming stripped 3 bases from V and 0 bases from J, with 9 bases between. This CDR3 has 15 amino acids. Germline V gene data show CDR1 as MDHEN and CDR2 as SYDVKM. The CDR3 coding sequence is TGTGCCAGCAGTTTCGCAGATGTCTCTGGAAACACCATATATTTT. It specifies CASSFADVSGNTIYF.

This clone was seen only a few times. This CDR3 is also generated by other DNA sequences in the sample. The chain uses TRBV12-3 or TRBV12-4 and TRBJ1-2; tentative D call: TRBD1 (5 bases). The length of the CDR3 is 12 residues. The ends were cut back, 6 bases at V and 8 bases at J, with 13 bases in the middle. The CDR3 DNA is TGTGCCAGCAGAACGCAGGGAGGAGGCTACACCTTC. As protein: CASRTQGGGYTF.